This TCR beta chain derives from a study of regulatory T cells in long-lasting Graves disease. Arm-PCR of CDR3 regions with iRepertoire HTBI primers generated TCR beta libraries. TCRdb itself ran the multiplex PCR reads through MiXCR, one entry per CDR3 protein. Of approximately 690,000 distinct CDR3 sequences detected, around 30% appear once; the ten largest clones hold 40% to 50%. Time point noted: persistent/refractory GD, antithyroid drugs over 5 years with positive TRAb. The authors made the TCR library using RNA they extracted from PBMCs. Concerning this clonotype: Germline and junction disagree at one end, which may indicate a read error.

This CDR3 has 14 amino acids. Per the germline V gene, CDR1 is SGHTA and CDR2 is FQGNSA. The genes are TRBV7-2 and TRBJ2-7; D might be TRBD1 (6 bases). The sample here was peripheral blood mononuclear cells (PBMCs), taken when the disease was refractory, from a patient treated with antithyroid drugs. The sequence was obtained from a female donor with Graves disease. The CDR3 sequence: CASSLAGDNYEQYF. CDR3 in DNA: TGTGCCAGCAGCCTAGCAGGGGATAACTACGAGCAGTACTTC.